Below, 9 T cell receptor beta chains from the same sample are listed, as sequenced in a study of T-cell reconstitution after alpha-beta-depleted transplantation in children. Unique molecular identifiers were used in preparing the TCRbeta library. Using its own MiXCR run on the PCR reads, TCRdb lists one record per CDR3 protein. The sample has fewer than 200,000 distinct CDR3 sequences, around 6.8% seen once. This specimen was PBMCs from the stem cell graft donor, taken from the stem cell graft. The source is a human donor who donated a stem cell graft to a child with Wiskott-Aldrich syndrome.

This clonotype has ten or more counts. V usage is TRBV29-1 and J usage is TRBJ2-1, with D tentatively TRBD2 (6 bases). This CDR3 comprises 16 residues. Looked up from germline, CDR1 is SQVTM and CDR2 is ANQGSEA. V was clipped by 7 bases and J by 8 bases, with 27 bases between them. As DNA, the CDR3 is TGCAGCGCCCACAAAAGGGGACTTACTCAAGGGGATGAGCAGTTCTTC. Translating it yields CSAHKRGLTQGDEQFF.

This clonotype was seen a few times. The gene calls are TRBV11-2 and TRBJ2-3; a possible D gene is TRBD2 (5 bases). The V gene's germline CDR1 is SGHAT and CDR2 FQNNGV. The CDR3 is 17 residues long. V lost 3 bases and J lost 1, with 17 bases in between. This chain's CDR3 is CASSFGIAGRGTDTQYF. CDR3 nucleotide sequence: TGTGCCAGCAGCTTCGGGATAGCCGGGCGGGGCACAGATACGCAGTATTTT.

This clonotype appeared many times. The chain links TRBV5-6 to TRBJ2-7; no firm D call. The V and J ends lost 10 bases and 3 bases respectively, with 17 bases between them. The germline V gene encodes CDR1 SGHDT and CDR2 YYEEEE. This CDR3 contains 13 residues. CDR3 sequence: CASRRWAYYEQYF. In DNA, the CDR3 is TGTGCCTCCCGGCGCTGGGCCTACTACGAGCAGTACTTC.

This clonotype was seen at least ten times. The V call is TRBV27, the J call TRBJ2-1, with a possible D match to TRBD1 (5 bases). The CDR3 contains 11 residues. The V and J ends lost 5 bases and 11 bases respectively, with 10 bases between them. Germline V lookup: CDR1 MNHEY, CDR2 SMNVEV (reference sequence). The CDR3 here is CASSTLGQQFF. The DNA of the CDR3 is TGTGCCAGCAGTACCCTGGGGCAGCAGTTCTTC.

The chain uses TRBV5-8 and TRBJ2-2; 9 bases are shared with TRBD1. The germline V gene has CDR1 SGHTS and CDR2 YDEGEE. V lost 4 bases and J lost 4; bases outside the gene matches: 8. There are 16 residues in the CDR3. The CDR3 here is CASSVYRGPGTGELFF. In nucleotides, the CDR3 is TGTGCCAGCAGCGTATACAGGGGGCCTGGCACCGGGGAGCTGTTTTTT. The whole variable domain, remainder taken from reference TRBV5-8 and TRBJ2-2, is EAGVTQSPTHLIKTRGQQATLRCSPISGHTSVYWYQQALGLGLQFLLWYDEGEERNRGNFPPRFSGRQFPNYSSELNVNALELEDSALYLCASSVYRGPGTGELFFGEGSRLTVL.

Ten or more counts support this clonotype. CDR3 region: CATSDSRISYEQYF. CDR3 in DNA: TGTGCCACCAGTGATTCCCGGATCTCCTACGAGCAGTACTTC. This chain uses TRBV24-1 with TRBJ2-7; no reliable D call. With 2 bases removed from V and 0 bases from J, the gap between germline ends came to 7 bases. CDR1 and CDR2 (germline): KGHDR, SFDVKD. The CDR3 totals 14 residues.

The CDR3 protein is CASSILSPSGIWNEQFF. The CDR3, as DNA: TGTGCCAGTAGTATCTTGTCACCTAGCGGGATTTGGAATGAGCAGTTCTTC. The chain is built from TRBV19 and TRBJ2-1; 9 nucleotides line up with TRBD2. This CDR3 has 17 residues. Germline lookup yields CDR1 LNHDA and CDR2 SQIVND (reference sequence). The ends lost 3 bases at V and 7 bases at J; junction bases unmatched: 13.

This clonotype has ten or more counts. The chain recombines TRBV20-1 with TRBJ1-1, with a weak D call TRBD1 (5 bases). V lost 2 bases and J 3 bases, leaving 13 bases between the germline ends. The CDR3 totals 14 residues. Germline V gives CDR1 DFQATT, CDR2 SNEGSKA (reference sequence). CDR3 coding DNA: TGCAGTGCTAGAAGTGGAGGAGGGGACACTGAAGCTTTCTTT. Its protein is CSARSGGGDTEAFF.

This chain connects TRBV7-2 to TRBJ2-1; tentative D call: TRBD2 (5 bases). The ends were cut back, 1 base at V and 6 bases at J, with 13 bases in the middle. This CDR3 is built from 15 residues. The germline CDR1 and CDR2 sequences are SGHTA and FQGNSA. The CDR3 loop reads CASSLVGLQVNEQFF. In nucleotides, the CDR3 is TGTGCCAGCAGCTTAGTTGGACTCCAGGTCAATGAGCAGTTCTTC.